The 20 T cell receptor beta chains below were found in one sample sequenced in a study of blood T cell repertoires in COVID-19. The method was immunoSEQ multiplex PCR; TCRdb's version includes in-frame clones alone and lacks a portion of them. The sample consists of more than 95,000 clones, about 86% of them appearing once. The specimen was peripheral blood. These receptor sequences come from an elderly woman with active or convalescent COVID-19.

V and J are TRBV5-1 and TRBJ1-1; TRBD1 matches 7 bases. The CDR3 runs 13 residues. Trimming took 4 bases from V and 7 from J; bases not matched to a gene: 7. The germline V gene has CDR1 SGHRS and CDR2 YFSETQ. The CDR3 sequence: CASSTRTGDEAFF. CDR3 coding DNA: TGCGCCAGCAGCACACGGACAGGTGATGAAGCTTTCTTT.

This clone was recorded once. This chain uses TRBV2 with TRBJ2-3; D is possibly TRBD2 (5 bases). This CDR3 comprises 16 residues. The germline gives CDR1 SNHLY, CDR2 FYNNEI. Trimming removed 8 bases at V and 3 bases at J, with 21 bases between. CDR3: CASRAILGRKTDTQYF. The CDR3 coding sequence is TGTGCCAGCCGAGCTATTTTGGGGAGAAAGACAGATACGCAGTATTTT. The whole variable domain, filled in from reference TRBV2 and TRBJ2-3, reads EPEVTQTPSHQVTQMGQEVILRCVPISNHLYFYWYRQILGQKVEFLVSFYNNEISEKSEIFDDQFSVERPDGSNFTLKIRSTKLEDSAMYFCASRAILGRKTDTQYFGPGTRLTVL.

The V call is TRBV28, the J call TRBJ1-6, with TRBD1 identical over 7 bases. The CDR3 sequence is 15 residues long. The junction had 6 bases not matched to a gene; V was cut back by 3 bases and J by 7 bases. The V gene's germline CDR1 is MDHEN and CDR2 SYDVKM. The CDR3 nucleotides are TGTGCCAGCAGTTTCCTCGACAGGGAAAATTCACCCCTCCACTTT. Translation: CASSFLDRENSPLHF.

V and J are TRBV7-2 and TRBJ2-1, with 12 positions matching TRBD2. This CDR3 spans 15 amino acids. Germline V gene sequence: CDR1 SGHTA, CDR2 FQGNSA. The V and J ends lost 5 bases and 5 bases, in that order; junction bases with no gene match: 4. CDR3 residues: CASSPRLAGDNEQFF. In DNA, the CDR3 is TGTGCCAGCAGCCCTAGACTAGCGGGGGACAATGAGCAGTTCTTC.

This clone was counted between two and nine times. The rearrangement links TRBV5-1 to TRBJ1-1, with D perhaps matching TRBD1 (5 bases). Looked up from germline, CDR1 is SGHRS and CDR2 is YFSETQ. The CDR3 loop spans 14 amino acids. The V end lost 4 bases, the J end lost 1 base, and 11 bases lay between the germline ends. The CDR3 DNA is TGCGCCAGCAGCAAGGGGCGGTCGAACACTGAAGCTTTCTTT. Its protein product is CASSKGRSNTEAFF.

The rearrangement joins TRBV7-9 to TRBJ1-4, with 8 bases matching TRBD1. The germline CDR1 and CDR2 sequences are SEHNR and FQNEAQ (reference sequence). V gave up 5 bases and J gave up 7 bases; unmatched junction bases: 9. This CDR3 contains 15 residues. This CDR3 reads CASSLETGVTEKLFF. CDR3 nucleotides: TGTGCCAGCAGCCTGGAGACAGGGGTTACTGAAAAACTGTTTTTT.

This chain connects TRBV12-3 or TRBV12-4 to TRBJ1-2; unclear D gene. V lost 1 base, J lost 6 bases, and 9 bases lay in between. CDR3 length: 13 amino acids. The CDR3 DNA is TGTGCCAGCAGTTTAGGGACTTTCAATGGCTACACCTTC. It specifies CASSLGTFNGYTF.

The V gene is TRBV9, the J gene TRBJ1-6; the match to TRBD1 covers 7 bases. Germline-derived CDR1 and CDR2 are SGDLS and YYNGEE. Trimming at V came to 3 bases and at J to 7 bases, leaving 10 bases not matched to a gene. This CDR3 has 16 residues. The CDR3 DNA reads TGTGCCAGCAGCGCCTCACCGGGACAGCAAAATTCACCCCTCCACTTT. It translates to CASSASPGQQNSPLHF.

This clone came up once. The rearrangement uses TRBV14 and TRBJ1-1; D is unresolved. CDR3 length: 12 residues. Germline lookup yields CDR1 SGHDN and CDR2 FVKESK. The V gene lost 4 bases and the J gene lost 11 bases, with 14 bases spanning the gap. CDR3 sequence reads: CASSRVPPEAFF. CDR3 sequence (DNA): TGTGCCAGCAGCCGGGTACCCCCGGAGGCTTTCTTT.

This clone was detected a few times. This chain links TRBV29-1 with TRBJ2-1; maybe TRBD2 (5 bases). The germline V gene has CDR1 SQVTM and CDR2 ANQGSEA. Trimming took 2 bases from V and 10 from J, leaving 15 bases between them. The length of the CDR3 is 13 residues. Here the CDR3 reads CSVEFIALREQFF. The DNA for the CDR3 is TGCAGCGTTGAATTTATAGCGCTACGGGAGCAGTTCTTC.

The chain joins TRBV5-4 to TRBJ2-1; 8 nucleotides align to TRBD1. This CDR3 is built from 14 residues. Germline V gene data show CDR1 as SGHNT and CDR2 as YYREEE (reference sequence). V was clipped by 7 bases and J by 3 bases; unmatched bases: 6. The CDR3 DNA is TGTGCCAGCTTCGACAGGGGAGGCTACAATGAGCAGTTCTTC. Residues: CASFDRGGYNEQFF.

The chain employs TRBV4-2 and TRBJ2-1, with TRBD2 identical over 11 bases. This CDR3 has 16 amino acids. Germline loops: CDR1 LGHNA, CDR2 YNFKEQ. V lost 1 base to trimming and J lost 2 bases; unmatched junction nucleotides: 1. CDR3 in DNA: TGTGCCAGCAGCCAAGCACTAGCGGGGGCCTACAATGAGCAGTTCTTC. Translation gives CASSQALAGAYNEQFF.

The chain joins TRBV20-1 to TRBJ2-1, with D uncertain. V lost 5 bases and J lost 3, with 5 bases in between. Germline-derived CDR1 and CDR2 are DFQATT and SNEGSKA (reference sequence). The CDR3 extends over 11 amino acids. The CDR3 DNA sequence: TGCAGTGCTGGCATCTACAATGAGCAGTTCTTC. This codes for CSAGIYNEQFF.

This clone was found once. Sequence at one end of the junction differs from germline and may be a read error. This chain links TRBV6-2 or TRBV6-3 with TRBJ2-2; 9 bases map to TRBD2. Germline loops: CDR1 MNHEY, CDR2 SVGEGT. The CDR3 consists of 16 residues. CDR3 sequence: CASSYYFSGRGGELFF. CDR3 sequence (DNA): TGTGCCAGCAGCTACTACTTTAGCGGGAGAGGCGGGGAGCTGTTTTTT.

The chain recombines TRBV10-3 with TRBJ1-6; no clear D. CDR1 is ENHRY, CDR2 SYGVKD, per germline. V shed 3 bases and J shed 6 bases, with 12 bases lying between them. The CDR3 covers 15 residues. The CDR3 DNA reads TGTGCCATCAGTGAATCTGGGTCGGGTAATTCACCCCTCCACTTT. It yields the protein CAISESGSGNSPLHF.

The V call is TRBV28, the J call TRBJ2-1, with TRBD2 matching over 10 bases. V gave up 7 bases and J gave up 7 bases; unmatched junction bases: 19. This CDR3 spans 18 amino acids. CDR1 is MDHEN and CDR2 is SYDVKM in the germline V gene. The CDR3 loop reads CASTGGRASGSPLNEQFF. CDR3 bases: TGTGCCAGCACAGGGGGTCGGGCTAGCGGGAGTCCGTTGAATGAGCAGTTCTTC.

The chain joins TRBV15 to TRBJ2-7; TRBD1 matches at 7 bases. Germline CDR1 LNHNV, CDR2 YYDKDF (reference sequence). This CDR3 is 15 amino acids long. V was clipped by 1 base and J by 2 bases; unmatched bases: 5. The CDR3 bases are TGTGCCACCAGCAGAGTCCGGACAGGTGCCTACGAGCAGTACTTC. Translation: CATSRVRTGAYEQYF.

DNA of the CDR3: TGTGCCAGCAGGCAACGGGGGGGCCGCGCAAACACCGGGGAGCTGTTTTTT. It specifies CASRQRGGRANTGELFF. J is TRBJ2-2 and V is TRBV6-4; the match to TRBD2 covers 8 bases. The CDR3 contains 17 residues. J lost 2 bases, V lost 6 bases, and 11 bases had no gene match. Germline V lookup: CDR1 MRHNA, CDR2 SNTAGT.

The chain joins TRBV3-1 (or the pseudogene TRBV3-2) to TRBJ1-2, with a possible D match to TRBD1 (6 bases). CDR1 is LGHDT and CDR2 is YNNKEL in the germline V gene (reference sequence). The CDR3 length is 14 residues. V lost 0 bases and J lost 6, with 11 bases in between. CDR3 protein: CASSQDQGINGYTF. The DNA for the CDR3 is TGTGCCAGCAGCCAAGATCAGGGGATAAATGGCTACACCTTC.

The V gene is TRBV5-1, the J gene TRBJ1-4; D unclear. V lost 1 base and J lost 7, with 11 bases in between. The CDR3 runs 14 residues. Germline V lookup: CDR1 SGHRS, CDR2 YFSETQ. CDR3 DNA: TGCGCCAGCAGCTTGAGTGCAGGTGGTGAAAAACTGTTTTTT. This sequence encodes CASSLSAGGEKLFF.